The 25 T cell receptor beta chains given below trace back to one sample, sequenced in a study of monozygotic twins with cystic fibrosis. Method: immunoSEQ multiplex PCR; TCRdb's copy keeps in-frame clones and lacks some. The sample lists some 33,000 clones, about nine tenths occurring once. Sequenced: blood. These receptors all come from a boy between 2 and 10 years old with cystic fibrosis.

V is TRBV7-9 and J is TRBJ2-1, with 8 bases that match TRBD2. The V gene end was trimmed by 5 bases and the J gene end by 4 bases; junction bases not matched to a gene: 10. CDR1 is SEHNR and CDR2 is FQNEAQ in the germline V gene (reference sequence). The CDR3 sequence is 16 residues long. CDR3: CASSLRGAGEYNEQFF. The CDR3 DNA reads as TGTGCCAGCAGCCTACGAGGAGCGGGGGAATACAATGAGCAGTTCTTC.

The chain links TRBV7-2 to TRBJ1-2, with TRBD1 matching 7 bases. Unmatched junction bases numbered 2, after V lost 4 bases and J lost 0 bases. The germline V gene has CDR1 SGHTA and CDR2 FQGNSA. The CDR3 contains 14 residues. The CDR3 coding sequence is TGTGCCAGCAGCTCCGACAGGGCTAACTATGGCTACACCTTC. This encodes CASSSDRANYGYTF.

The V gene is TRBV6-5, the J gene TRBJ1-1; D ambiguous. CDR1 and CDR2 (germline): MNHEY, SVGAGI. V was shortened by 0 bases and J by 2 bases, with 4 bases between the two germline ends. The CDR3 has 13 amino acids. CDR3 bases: TGTGCCAGCAGTTACTCGACAAACACTGAAGCTTTCTTT. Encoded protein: CASSYSTNTEAFF.

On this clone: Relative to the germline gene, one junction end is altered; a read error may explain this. The CDR3 protein is CASSSSPGGHTGELFF. Written as DNA, the CDR3 is TGTGCTAGCAGCTCCTCTCCAGGGGGCCACACCGGGGAGCTGTTTTTT. The V gene is TRBV7-7, the J gene TRBJ2-2; 8 bases agree with TRBD1. Germline CDR1 and CDR2: SSHAT and FNYEAQ (reference sequence). This CDR3 is 16 amino acids long.

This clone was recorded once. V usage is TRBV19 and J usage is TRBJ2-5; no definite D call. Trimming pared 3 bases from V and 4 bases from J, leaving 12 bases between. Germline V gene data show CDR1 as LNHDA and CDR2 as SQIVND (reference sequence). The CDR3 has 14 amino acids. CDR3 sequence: CASSIPGSGETQYF. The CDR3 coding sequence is TGTGCCAGTAGTATCCCCGGGTCTGGAGAGACCCAGTACTTC.

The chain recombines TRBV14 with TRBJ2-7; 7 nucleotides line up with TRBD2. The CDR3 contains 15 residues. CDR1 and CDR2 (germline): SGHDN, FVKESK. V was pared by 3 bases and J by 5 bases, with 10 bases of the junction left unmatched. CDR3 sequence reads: CASSQGRARWDEQYF. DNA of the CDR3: TGTGCCAGCAGCCAGGGGAGGGCAAGATGGGACGAGCAGTACTTC.

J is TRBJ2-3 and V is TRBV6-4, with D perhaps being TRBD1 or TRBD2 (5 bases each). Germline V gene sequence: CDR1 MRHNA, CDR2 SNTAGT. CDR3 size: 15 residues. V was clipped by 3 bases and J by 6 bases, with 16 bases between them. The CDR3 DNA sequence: TGTGCCAGCAGTGAGGGGGACGGGGTTGCTGATACGCAGTATTTT. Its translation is CASSEGDGVADTQYF.

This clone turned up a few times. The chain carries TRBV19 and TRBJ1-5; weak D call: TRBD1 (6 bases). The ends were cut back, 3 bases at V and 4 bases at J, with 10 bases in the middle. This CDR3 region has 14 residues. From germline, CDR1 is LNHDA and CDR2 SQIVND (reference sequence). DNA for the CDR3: TGTGCCAGTAGTATCGGACAGAATAATCAGCCCCAGCATTTT. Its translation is CASSIGQNNQPQHF.

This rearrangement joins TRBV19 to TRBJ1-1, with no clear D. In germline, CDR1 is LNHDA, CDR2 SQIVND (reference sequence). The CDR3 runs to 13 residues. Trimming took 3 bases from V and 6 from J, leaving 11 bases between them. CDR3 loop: CASSMGRYSEAFF. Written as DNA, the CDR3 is TGTGCCAGTAGTATGGGGAGGTATTCTGAAGCTTTCTTT. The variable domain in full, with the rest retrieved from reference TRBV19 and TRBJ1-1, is DGGITQSPKYLFRKEGQNVTLSCEQNLNHDAMYWYRQDPGQGLRLIYYSQIVNDFQKGDIAEGYSVSREKKESFPLTVTSAQKNPTAFYLCASSMGRYSEAFFGQGTRLTVV.

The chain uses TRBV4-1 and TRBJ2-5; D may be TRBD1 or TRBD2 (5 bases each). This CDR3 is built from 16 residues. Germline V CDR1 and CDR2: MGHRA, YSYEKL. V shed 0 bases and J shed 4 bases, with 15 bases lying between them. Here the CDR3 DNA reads TGCGCCAGCAGCCAAGATTGGCGAGGGGACCTAGAGACCCAGTACTTC. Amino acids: CASSQDWRGDLETQYF.

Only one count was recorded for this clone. CDR3 sequence (DNA): TGCGCCAGCAGCTTGGGAGCCGAGAATGAGCAGTTCTTC. It codes for CASSLGAENEQFF. J is TRBJ2-1 and V is TRBV5-1; D is ambiguous. The CDR3 has 13 residues. The germline V gene has CDR1 SGHRS and CDR2 YFSETQ. Trimming left V 0 bases short and J 7 bases short, with 8 bases between.

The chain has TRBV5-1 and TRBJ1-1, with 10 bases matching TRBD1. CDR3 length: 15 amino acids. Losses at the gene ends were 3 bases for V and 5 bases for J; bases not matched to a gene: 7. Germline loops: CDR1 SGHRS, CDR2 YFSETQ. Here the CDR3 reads CASSSSGTGVTEAFF. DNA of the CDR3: TGCGCCAGCAGCTCCTCCGGGACAGGGGTGACTGAAGCTTTCTTT. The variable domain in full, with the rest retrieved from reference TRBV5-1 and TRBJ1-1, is KAGVTQTPRYLIKTRGQQVTLSCSPISGHRSVSWYQQTPGQGLQFLFEYFSETQRNKGNFPGRFSGRQFSNSRSEMNVSTLELGDSALYLCASSSSGTGVTEAFFGQGTRLTVV.

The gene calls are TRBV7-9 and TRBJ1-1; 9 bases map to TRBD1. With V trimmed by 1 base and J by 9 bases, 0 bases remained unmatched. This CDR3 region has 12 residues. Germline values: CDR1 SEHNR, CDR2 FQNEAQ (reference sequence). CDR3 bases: TGTGCCAGCAGCTTAGACAGGGGGCAAGCTTTCTTT. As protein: CASSLDRGQAFF.

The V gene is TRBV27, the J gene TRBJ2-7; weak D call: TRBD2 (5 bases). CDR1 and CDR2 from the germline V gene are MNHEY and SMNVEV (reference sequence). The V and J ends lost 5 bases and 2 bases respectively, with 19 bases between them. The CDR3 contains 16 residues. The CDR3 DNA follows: TGTGCCAGCAGTGCCTCCCGGGGAGTCTCGGCCTACGAGCAGTACTTC. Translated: CASSASRGVSAYEQYF.

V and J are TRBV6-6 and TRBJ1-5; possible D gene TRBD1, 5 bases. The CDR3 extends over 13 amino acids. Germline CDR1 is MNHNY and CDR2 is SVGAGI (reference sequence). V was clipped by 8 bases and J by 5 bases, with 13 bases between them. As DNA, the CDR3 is TGTGCCAGCGGGCGGGGCCCGGATCAGCCCCAGCATTTT. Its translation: CASGRGPDQPQHF.

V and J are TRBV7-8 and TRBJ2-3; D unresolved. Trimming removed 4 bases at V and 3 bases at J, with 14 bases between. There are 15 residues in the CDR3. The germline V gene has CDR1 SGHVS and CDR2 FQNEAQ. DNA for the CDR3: TGTGCCAGCAGCTCGGAAGCCCTGGGGACAGATACGCAGTATTTT. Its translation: CASSSEALGTDTQYF.

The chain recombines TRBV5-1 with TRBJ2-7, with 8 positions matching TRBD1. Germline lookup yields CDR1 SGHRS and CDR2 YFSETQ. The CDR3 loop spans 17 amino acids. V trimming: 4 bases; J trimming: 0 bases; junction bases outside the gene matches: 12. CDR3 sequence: CASSDRGQGGSSYEQYF. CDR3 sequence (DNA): TGCGCCAGCAGCGACCGTGGACAGGGCGGAAGCTCCTACGAGCAGTACTTC.

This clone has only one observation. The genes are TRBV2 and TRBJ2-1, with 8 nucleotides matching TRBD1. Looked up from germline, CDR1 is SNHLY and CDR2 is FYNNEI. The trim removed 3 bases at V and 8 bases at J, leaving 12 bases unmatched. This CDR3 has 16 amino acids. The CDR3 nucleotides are TGTGCCAGCAGTGATCCGGACAGGGCTTTTGGTGATGAGCAGTTCTTC. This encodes CASSDPDRAFGDEQFF.

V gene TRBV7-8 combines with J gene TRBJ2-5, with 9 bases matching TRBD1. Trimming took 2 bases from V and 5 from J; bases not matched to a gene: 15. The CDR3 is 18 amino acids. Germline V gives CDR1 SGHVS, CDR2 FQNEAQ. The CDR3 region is CASSLLGTGFTLGETQYF. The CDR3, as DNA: TGTGCCAGCAGCTTACTCGGGACAGGGTTCACCTTGGGGGAGACCCAGTACTTC.

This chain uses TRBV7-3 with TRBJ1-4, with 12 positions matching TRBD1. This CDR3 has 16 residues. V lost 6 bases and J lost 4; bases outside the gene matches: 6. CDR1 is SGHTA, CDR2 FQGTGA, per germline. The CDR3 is CASSPGTGGDNEKLFF. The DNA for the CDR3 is TGTGCCAGCAGTCCCGGGACAGGGGGCGATAATGAAAAACTGTTTTTT.

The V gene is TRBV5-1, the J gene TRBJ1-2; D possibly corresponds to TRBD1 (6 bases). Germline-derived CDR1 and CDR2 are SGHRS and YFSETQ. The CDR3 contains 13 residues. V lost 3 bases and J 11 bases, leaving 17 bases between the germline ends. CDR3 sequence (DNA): TGCGCCAGCAGCTCCTCCCCAGGGGAGGGGTACACCTTC. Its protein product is CASSSSPGEGYTF.

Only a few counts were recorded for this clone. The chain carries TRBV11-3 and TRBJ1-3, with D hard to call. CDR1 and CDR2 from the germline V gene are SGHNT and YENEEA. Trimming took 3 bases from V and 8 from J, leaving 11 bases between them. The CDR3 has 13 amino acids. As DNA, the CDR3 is TGTGCCAGCAGCTTGATCCGTGGGGACACCATATATTTT. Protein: CASSLIRGDTIYF.

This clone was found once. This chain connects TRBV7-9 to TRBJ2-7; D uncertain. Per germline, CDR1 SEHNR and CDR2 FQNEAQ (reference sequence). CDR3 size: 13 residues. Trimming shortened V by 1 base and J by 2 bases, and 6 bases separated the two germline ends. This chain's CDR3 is CASSLGSAYEQYF. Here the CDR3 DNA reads TGTGCCAGCAGCTTAGGATCCGCCTACGAGCAGTACTTC.

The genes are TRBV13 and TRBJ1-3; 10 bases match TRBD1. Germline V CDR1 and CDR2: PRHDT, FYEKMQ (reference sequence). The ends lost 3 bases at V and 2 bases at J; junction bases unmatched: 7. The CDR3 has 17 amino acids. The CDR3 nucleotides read TGTGCCAGCAGCTTTCAGTCGACAGGGGGCGCTGGAAACACCATATATTTT. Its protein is CASSFQSTGGAGNTIYF. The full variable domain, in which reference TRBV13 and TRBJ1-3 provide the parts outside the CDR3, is AAGVIQSPRHLIKEKRETATLKCYPIPRHDTVYWYQQGPGQDPQFLISFYEKMQSDKGSIPDRFSAQQFSDYHSELNMSSLELGDSALYFCASSFQSTGGAGNTIYFGEGSWLTVV.

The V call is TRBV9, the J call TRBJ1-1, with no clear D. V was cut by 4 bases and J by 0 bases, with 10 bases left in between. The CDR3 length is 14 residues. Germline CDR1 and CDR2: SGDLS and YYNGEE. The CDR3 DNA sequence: TGTGCCAGCAGCAATACTTCCTTGAACACTGAAGCTTTCTTT. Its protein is CASSNTSLNTEAFF.